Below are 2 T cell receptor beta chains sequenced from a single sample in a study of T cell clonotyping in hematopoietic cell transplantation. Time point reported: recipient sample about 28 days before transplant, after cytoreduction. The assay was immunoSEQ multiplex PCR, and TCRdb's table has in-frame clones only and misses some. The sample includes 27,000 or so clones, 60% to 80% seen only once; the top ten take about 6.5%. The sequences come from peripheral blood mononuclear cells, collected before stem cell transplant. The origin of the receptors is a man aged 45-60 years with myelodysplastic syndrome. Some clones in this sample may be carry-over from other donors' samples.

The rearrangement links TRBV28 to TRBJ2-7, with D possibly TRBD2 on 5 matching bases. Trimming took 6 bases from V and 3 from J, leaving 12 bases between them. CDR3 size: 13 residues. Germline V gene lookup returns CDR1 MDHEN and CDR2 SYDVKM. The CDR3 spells CASRHGMGYEQYF. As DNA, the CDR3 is TGTGCCAGCAGACACGGGATGGGCTACGAGCAGTACTTC. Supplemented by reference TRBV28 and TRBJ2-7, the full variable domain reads DVKVTQSSRYLVKRTGEKVFLECVQDMDHENMFWYRQDPGLGLRLIYFSYDVKMKEKGDIPEGYSVSREKKERFSLILESASTNQTSMYLCASRHGMGYEQYFGPGTRLTVT.

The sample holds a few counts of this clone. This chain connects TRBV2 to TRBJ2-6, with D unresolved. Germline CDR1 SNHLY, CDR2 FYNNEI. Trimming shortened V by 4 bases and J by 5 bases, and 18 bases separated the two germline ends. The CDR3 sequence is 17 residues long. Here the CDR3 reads CASSVVPYQSRANVLTF. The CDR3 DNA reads TGTGCCAGCAGTGTCGTTCCTTACCAAAGTCGGGCCAACGTCCTGACTTTC.